A single T cell receptor (beta chain) is shown here with its context. Assay used: immunoSEQ multiplex PCR; TCRdb lists only in-frame clones, some missing. This table holds approximately 74,000 clones, roughly 98% found once. The data are from a study of technical replicates of blood from a few donors. Germline CDR1 and CDR2: MDHEN and SYDVKM. The V gene end was trimmed by 7 bases and the J gene end by 4 bases; junction bases not matched to a gene: 6. The CDR3 spans 14 residues. This clonotype was sampled from a human donor in good health. The specimen was T cells isolated from PBMCs. The V and J genes are TRBV28 and TRBJ2-1, with 8 bases that match TRBD2. The chain's CDR3 is CASKGTREYNEQFF. The CDR3 region has the DNA TGTGCCAGCAAGGGGACTAGAGAATACAATGAGCAGTTCTTC.